This record looks at one T cell receptor (beta chain) sequence and its context. Antigen: not known. This CDR3 comprises 17 residues. V was pared by 3 bases and J by 0 bases, with 7 bases of the junction left unmatched. Germline CDR1 and CDR2: KGHDR and SFDVKD. This sample stems from a study of vaccination and CD4 T cells after COVID-19. Across the whole study: Median time from second vaccine dose to sampling was 72 days (14 to 241).

Described time point: late sampling 161 to 241 days after vaccination in a few convalescent patients. Described treatment: approximately 9-day PBMC culture with coronavirus spike peptide pools or control peptides (ViraFEST assay). The Oncomine TCR Beta short-read assay was what sequenced the DNA obtained from cultured CD4+ T cells. TCRdb processed the PCR reads anew with MiXCR; each CDR3 protein has one entry. The sample holds about 17,000 distinct CDR3 sequences, around 50% seen once. The genes are TRBV24-1 and TRBJ2-3, with TRBD1 matching over 8 bases. The sequence was obtained from a human donor who had recovered from COVID-19. Source: CD4+ T cells from blood, cultured in vitro, taken about 7 months after SARS-CoV-2 vaccination. The CDR3 region is CATSDSRGTGSTDTQYF. DNA of the CDR3: TGTGCCACCAGTGATAGTAGGGGGACAGGTAGCACAGATACGCAGTATTTT.